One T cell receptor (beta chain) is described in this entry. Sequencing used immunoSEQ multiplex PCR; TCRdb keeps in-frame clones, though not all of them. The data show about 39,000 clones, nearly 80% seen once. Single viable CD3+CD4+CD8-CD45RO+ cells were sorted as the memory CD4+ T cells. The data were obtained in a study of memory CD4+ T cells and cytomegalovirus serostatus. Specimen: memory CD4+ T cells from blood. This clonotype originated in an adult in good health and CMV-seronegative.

The CDR3 is CAWSVRQGAIWNQPQHF. In DNA form, the CDR3 reads TGTGCCTGGAGTGTACGTCAGGGGGCCATATGGAATCAGCCCCAGCATTTT. V and J are TRBV30 and TRBJ1-5, with 8 bases identical to TRBD1. The V and J ends lost 0 bases and 4 bases, in that order; junction bases with no gene match: 11. Germline loops: CDR1 GTSNPN, CDR2 SVGIG (reference sequence). The CDR3 is 17 residues long.